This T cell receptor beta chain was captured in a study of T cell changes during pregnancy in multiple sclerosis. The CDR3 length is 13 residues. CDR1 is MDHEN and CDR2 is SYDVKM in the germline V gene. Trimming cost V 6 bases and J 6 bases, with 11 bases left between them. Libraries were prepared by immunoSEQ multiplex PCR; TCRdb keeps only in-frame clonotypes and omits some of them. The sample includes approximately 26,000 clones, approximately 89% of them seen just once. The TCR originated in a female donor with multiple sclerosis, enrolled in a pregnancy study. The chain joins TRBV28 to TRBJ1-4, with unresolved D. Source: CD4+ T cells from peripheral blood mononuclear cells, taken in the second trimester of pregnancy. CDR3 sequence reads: CASRTGYDEKLFF. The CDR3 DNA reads TGTGCCAGCAGAACCGGGTACGATGAAAAACTGTTTTTT. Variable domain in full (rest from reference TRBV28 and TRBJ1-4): DVKVTQSSRYLVKRTGEKVFLECVQDMDHENMFWYRQDPGLGLRLIYFSYDVKMKEKGDIPEGYSVSREKKERFSLILESASTNQTSMYLCASRTGYDEKLFFGSGTQLSVL.